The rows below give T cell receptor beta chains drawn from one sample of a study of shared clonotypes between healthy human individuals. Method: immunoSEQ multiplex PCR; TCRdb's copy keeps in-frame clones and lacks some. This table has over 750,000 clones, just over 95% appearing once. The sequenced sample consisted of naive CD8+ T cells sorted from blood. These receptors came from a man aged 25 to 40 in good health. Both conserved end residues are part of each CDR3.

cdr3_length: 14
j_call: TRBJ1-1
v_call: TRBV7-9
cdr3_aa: CASSLGVQNTEAFF

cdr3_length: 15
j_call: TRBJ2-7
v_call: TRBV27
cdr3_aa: CASSLSISGSYEQYF

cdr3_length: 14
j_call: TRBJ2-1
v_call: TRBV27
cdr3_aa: CASSIRMGGDEQFF

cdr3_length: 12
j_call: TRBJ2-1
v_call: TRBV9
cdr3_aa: CASSVSGNEQFF

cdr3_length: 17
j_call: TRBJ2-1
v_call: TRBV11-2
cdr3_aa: CASSSASDTSSYNEQFF

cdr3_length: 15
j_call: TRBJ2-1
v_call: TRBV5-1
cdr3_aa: CASRAAGVDYNEQFF

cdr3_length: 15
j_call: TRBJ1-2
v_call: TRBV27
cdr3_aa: CASRITGLTDYGYTF

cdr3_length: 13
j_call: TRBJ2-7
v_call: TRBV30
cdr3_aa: CAWDPGQSYEQYF

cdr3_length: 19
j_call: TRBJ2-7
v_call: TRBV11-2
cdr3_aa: CASSLTWGLAGEGSNEQYF

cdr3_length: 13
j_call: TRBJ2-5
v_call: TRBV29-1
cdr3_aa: CSKRGLAGETQYF

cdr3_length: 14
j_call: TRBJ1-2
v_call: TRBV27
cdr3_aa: CASSLKGLAYGYTF

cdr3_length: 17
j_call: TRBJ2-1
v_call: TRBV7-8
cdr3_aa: CASSPFPSSGRIDEQFF

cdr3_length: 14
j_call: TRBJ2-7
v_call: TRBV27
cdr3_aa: CATQDRRSSYEQYF

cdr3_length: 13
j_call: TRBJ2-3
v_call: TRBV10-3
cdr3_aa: CANGQGSTDTQYF

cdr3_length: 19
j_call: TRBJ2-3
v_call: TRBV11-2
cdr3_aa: CASSLARKTAGIGTDTQYF

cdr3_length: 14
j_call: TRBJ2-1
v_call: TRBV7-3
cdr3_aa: CASSATGLDNEQFF

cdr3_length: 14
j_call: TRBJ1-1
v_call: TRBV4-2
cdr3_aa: CASSQGLGNTEAFF

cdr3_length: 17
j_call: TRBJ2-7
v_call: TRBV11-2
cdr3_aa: CASSLGVSPENIHEQYF

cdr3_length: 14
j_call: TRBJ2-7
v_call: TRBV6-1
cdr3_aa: CASSEYKGPYEQYF

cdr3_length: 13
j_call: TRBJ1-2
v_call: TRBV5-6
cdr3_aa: CASSPTPVGGYTF

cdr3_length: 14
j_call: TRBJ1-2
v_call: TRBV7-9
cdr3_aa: CASKQVGGDYGYTF

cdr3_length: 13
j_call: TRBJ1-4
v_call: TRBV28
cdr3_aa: CASRKTWREKLFF

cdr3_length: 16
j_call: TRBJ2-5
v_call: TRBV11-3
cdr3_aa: CASSLRGQGPQETQYF

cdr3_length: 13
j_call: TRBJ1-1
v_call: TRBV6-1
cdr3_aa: CASSEWRNTEAFF

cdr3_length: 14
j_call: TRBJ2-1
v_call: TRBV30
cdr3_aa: CAGTGTISYNEQFF

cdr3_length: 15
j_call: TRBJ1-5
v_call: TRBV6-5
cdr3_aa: CASSLGGSSNQPQHF

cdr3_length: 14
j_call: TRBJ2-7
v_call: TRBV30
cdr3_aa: CAWNGRDRTYEQYF

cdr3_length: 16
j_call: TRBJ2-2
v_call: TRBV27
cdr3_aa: CASSSWSGSLTGELFF

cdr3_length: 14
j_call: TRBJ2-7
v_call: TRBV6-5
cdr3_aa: CASSYSASGDEQYF

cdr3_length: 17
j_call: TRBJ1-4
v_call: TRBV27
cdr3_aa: CASSSSRGLATNEKLFF

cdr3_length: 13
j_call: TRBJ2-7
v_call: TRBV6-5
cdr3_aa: CASGNPGPSEQYF

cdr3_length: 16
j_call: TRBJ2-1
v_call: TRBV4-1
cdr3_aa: CASSQLRDLEVHEQFF

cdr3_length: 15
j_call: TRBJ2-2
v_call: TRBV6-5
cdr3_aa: CASSIAGSNTGELFF

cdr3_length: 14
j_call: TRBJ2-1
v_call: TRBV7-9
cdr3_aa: CASRTSGRANEQFF

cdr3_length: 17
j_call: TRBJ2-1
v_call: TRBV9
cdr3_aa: CASSVEGIGTGYNEQFF

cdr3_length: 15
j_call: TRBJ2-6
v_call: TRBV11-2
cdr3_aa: CASSFDTSGANVLTF

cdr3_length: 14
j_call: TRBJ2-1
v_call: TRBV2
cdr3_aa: CASSAARVYNEQFF

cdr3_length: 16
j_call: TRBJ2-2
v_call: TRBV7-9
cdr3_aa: CASSFTLGILAGELFF

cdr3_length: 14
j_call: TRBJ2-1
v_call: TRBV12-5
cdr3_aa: CASGIAGGMNEQFF

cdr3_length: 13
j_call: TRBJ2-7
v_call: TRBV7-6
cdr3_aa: CASSLTGNYEQYF

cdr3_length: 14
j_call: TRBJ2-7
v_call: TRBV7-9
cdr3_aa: CASSQPGTAYEQYF

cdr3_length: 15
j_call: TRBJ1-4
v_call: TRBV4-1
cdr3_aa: CASSQVPGENEKLFF

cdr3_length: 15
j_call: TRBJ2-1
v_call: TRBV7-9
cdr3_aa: CASSDTGTGAYEQFF

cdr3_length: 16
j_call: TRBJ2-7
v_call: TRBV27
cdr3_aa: CASSLLAVTGPYEQYF

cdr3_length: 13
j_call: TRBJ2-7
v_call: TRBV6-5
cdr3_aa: CASSWGLAYEQYF

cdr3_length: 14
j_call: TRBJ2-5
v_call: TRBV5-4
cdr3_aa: CASSLGDGWETQYF

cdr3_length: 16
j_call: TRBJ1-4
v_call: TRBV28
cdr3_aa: CASSFAGFATNEKLFF

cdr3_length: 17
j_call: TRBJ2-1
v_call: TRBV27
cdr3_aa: CASSLSSSGRVVDEQFF

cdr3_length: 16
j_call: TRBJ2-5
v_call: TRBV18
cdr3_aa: CASSPWYSGVGETQYF

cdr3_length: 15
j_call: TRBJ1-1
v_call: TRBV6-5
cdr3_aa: CASSYSNGMNTEAFF

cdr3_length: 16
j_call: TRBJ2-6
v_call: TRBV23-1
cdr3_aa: CASSLSAQSRANVLTF

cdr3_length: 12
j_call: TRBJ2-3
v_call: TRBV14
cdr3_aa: CASSWETDTQYF

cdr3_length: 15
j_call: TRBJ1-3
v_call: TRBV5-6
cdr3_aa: CASSLGVISGNTIYF